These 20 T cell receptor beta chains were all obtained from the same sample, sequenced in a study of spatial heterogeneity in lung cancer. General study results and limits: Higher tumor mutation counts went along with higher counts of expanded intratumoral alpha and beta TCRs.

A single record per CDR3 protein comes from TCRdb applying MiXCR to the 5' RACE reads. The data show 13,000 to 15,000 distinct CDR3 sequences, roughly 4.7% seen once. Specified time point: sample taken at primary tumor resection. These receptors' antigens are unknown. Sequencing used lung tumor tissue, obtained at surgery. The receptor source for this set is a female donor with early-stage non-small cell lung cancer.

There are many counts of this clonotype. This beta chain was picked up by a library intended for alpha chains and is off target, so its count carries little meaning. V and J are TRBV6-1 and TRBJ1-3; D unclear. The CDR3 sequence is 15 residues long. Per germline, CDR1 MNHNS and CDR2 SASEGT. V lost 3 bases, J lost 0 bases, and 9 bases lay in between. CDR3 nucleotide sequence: TGTGCCAGCAGTGATCGGCAATTCTCTGGAAACACCATATATTTT. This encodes CASSDRQFSGNTIYF.

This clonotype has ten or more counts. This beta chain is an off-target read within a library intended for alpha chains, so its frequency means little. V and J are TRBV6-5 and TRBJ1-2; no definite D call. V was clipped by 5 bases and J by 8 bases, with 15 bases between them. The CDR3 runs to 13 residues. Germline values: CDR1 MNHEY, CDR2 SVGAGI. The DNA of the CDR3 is TGTGCCAGCAGTGTGCCGGGAGCTAAAGGCTACACCTTC. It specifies CASSVPGAKGYTF.

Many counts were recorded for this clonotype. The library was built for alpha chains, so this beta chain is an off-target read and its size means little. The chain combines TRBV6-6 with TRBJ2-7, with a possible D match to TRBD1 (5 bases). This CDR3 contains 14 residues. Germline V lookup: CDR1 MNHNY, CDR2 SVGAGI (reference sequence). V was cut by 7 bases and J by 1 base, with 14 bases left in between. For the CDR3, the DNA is TGTGCCAGCATTAAAACGACAGAATCCTACGAGCAGTACTTC. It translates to CASIKTTESYEQYF.

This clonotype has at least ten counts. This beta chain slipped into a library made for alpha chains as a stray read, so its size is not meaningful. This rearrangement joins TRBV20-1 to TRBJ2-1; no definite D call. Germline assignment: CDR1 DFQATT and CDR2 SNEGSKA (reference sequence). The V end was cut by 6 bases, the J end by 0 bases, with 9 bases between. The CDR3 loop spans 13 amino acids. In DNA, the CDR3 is TGCAGTGCCCGCGGAATCTCCTACAATGAGCAGTTCTTC. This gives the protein CSARGISYNEQFF.

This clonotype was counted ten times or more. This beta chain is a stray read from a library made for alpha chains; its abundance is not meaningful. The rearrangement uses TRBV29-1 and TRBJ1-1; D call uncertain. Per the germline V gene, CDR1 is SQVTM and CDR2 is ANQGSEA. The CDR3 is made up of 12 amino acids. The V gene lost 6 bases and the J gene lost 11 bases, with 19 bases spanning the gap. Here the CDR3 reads CSVREGLVGAFF. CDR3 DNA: TGCAGCGTAAGAGAGGGTTTAGTCGGGGCTTTCTTT.

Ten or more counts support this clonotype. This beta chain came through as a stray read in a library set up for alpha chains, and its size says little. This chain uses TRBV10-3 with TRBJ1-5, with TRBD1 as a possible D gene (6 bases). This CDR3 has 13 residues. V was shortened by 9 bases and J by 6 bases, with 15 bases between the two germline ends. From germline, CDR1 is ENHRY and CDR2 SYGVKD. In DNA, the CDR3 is TGTGCCATAAAGGACAGAGATACTCAGCCCCAGCATTTT. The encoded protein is CAIKDRDTQPQHF.

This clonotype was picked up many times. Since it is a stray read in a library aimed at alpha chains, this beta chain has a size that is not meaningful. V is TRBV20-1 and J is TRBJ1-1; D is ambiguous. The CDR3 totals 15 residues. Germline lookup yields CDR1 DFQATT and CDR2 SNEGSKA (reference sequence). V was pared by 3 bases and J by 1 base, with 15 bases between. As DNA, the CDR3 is TGCAGTGCTAGGGTTCCCCTACGGCAGAACACTGAAGCTTTCTTT. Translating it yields CSARVPLRQNTEAFF.

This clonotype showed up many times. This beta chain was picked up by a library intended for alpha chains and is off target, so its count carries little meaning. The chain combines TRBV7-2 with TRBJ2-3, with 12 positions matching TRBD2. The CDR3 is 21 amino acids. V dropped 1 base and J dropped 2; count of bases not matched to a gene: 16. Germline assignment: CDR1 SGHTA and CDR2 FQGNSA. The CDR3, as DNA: TGTGCCAGCAGCTTAGAGGTCTGGCTAGCGGGGGGGCTTGGTTCCACAGATACGCAGTATTTT. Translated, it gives CASSLEVWLAGGLGSTDTQYF. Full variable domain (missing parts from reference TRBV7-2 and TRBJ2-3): GAGVSQSPSNKVTEKGKDVELRCDPISGHTALYWYRQSLGQGLEFLIYFQGNSAPDKSGLPSDRFSAERTGGSVSTLTIQRTQQEDSAVYLCASSLEVWLAGGLGSTDTQYFGPGTRLTVL.

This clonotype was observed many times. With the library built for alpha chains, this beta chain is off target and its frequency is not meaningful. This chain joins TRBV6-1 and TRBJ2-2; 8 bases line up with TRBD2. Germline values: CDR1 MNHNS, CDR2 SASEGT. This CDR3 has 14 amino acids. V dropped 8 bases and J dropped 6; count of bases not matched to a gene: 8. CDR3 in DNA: TGTGCCAGCTCTTACATAGCGGGGCCCGGGGAGCTGTTTTTT. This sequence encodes CASSYIAGPGELFF.

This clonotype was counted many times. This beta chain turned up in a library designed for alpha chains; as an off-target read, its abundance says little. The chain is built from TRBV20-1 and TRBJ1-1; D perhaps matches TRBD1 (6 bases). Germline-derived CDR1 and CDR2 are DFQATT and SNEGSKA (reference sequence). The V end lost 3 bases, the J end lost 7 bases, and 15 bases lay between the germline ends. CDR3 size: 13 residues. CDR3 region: CSASQQGPHEAFF. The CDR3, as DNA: TGCAGTGCTAGCCAACAGGGCCCTCATGAAGCTTTCTTT.

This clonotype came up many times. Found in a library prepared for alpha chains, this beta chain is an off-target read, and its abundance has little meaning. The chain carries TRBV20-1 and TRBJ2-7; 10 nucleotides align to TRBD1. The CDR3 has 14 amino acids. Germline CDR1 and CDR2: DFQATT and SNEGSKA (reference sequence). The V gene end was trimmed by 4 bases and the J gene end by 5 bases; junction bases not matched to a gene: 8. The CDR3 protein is CSANPGQGFNEQYF. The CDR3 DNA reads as TGCAGTGCTAATCCGGGACAGGGGTTTAACGAGCAGTACTTC.

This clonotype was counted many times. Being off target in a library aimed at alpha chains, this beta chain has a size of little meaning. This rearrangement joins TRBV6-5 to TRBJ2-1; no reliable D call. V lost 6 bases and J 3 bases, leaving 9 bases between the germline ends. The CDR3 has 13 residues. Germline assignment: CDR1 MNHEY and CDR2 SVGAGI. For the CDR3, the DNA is TGTGCCAGCAGGAACCTCTACTACAATGAGCAGTTCTTC. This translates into CASRNLYYNEQFF.

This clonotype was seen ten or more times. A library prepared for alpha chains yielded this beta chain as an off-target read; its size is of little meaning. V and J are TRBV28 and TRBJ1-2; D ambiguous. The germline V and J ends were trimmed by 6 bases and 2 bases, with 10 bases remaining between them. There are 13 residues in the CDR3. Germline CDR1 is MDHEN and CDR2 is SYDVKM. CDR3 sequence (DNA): TGTGCCAGCAGGCCCAGCGGGAACTATGGCTACACCTTC. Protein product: CASRPSGNYGYTF.

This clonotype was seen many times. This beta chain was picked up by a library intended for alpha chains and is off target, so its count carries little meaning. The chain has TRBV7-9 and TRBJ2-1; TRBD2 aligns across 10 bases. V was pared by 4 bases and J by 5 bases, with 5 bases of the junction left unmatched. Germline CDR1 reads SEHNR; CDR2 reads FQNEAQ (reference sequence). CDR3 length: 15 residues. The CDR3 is CASSSSGRGNNEQFF. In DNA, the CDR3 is TGTGCCAGCAGCTCGAGCGGGAGGGGGAACAATGAGCAGTTCTTC.

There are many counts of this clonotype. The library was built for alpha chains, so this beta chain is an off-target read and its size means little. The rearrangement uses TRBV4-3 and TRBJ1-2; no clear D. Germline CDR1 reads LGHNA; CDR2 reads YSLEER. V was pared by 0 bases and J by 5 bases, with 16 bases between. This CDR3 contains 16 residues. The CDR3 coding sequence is TGCGCCAGCAGCCAAGAAGTACGTGTTAGCGGGTATGGCTACACCTTC. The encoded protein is CASSQEVRVSGYGYTF.

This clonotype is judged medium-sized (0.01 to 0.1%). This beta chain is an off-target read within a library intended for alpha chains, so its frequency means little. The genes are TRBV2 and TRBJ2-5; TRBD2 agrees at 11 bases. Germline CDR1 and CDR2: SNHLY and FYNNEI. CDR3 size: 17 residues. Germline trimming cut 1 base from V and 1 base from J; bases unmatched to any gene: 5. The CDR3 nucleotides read TGTGCCAGCAGTGAAGACGGGACTAGCGGCCCCCAAGAGACCCAGTACTTC. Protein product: CASSEDGTSGPQETQYF.

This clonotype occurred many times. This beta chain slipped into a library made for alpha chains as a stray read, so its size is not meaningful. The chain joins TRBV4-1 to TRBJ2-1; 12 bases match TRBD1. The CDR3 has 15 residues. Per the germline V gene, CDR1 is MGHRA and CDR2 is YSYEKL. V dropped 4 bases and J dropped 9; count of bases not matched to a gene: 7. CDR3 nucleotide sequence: TGCGCCAGCAGCCCAGGGGGACAGGGGGCTAGTGAGCAGTTCTTC. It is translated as CASSPGGQGASEQFF.

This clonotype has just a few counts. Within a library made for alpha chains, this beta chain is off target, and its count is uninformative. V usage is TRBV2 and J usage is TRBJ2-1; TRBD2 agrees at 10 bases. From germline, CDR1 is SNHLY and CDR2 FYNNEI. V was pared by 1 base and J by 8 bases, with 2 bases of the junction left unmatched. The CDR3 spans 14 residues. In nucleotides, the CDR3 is TGTGCCAGCAGTGAAGTGGGGACTAGCGATGAGCAGTTCTTC. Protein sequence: CASSEVGTSDEQFF.

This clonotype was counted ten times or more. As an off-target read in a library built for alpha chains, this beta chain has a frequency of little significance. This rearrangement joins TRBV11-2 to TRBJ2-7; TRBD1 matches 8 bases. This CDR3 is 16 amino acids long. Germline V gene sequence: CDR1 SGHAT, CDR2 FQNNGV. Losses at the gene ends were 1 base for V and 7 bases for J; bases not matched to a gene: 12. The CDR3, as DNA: TGTGCCAGCAGCTTAGGTCCGGCAGGGGGCCCGGGAGAGCAGTACTTC. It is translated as CASSLGPAGGPGEQYF.

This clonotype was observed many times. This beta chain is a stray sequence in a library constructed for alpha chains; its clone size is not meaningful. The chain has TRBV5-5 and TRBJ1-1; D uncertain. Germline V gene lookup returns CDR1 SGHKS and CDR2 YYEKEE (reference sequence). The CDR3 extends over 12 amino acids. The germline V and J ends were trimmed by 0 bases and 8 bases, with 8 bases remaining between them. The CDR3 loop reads CASSLGPMEAFF. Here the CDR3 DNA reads TGTGCCAGCAGCTTGGGGCCGATGGAAGCTTTCTTT.